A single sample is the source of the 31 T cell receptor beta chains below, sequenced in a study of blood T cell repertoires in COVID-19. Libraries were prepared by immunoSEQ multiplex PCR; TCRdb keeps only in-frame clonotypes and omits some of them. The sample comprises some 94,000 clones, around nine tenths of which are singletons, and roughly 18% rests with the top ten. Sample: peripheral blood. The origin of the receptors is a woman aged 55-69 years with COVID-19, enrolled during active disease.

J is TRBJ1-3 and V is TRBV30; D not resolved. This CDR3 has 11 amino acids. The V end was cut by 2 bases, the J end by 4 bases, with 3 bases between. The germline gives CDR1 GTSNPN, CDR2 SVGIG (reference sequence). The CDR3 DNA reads TGTGCCTGGAGTTCGGGAAACACCATATATTTT. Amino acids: CAWSSGNTIYF.

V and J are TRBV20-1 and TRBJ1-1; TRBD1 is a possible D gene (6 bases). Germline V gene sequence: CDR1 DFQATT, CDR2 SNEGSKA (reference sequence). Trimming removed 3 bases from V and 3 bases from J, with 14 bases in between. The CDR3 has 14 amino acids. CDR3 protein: CSASGVGGDTEAFF. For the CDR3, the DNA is TGCAGTGCTAGTGGAGTAGGGGGGGACACTGAAGCTTTCTTT.

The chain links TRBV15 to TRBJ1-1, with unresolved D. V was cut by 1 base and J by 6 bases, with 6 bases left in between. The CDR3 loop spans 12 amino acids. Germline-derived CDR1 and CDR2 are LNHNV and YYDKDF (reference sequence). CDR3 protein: CATSRVGPEAFF. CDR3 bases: TGTGCCACCAGCAGAGTCGGTCCTGAAGCTTTCTTT.

In DNA, the CDR3 is TGTGCCAGCAGCCACCAGCTTAGACAGGGGGGGAAGACTGAAGCTTTCTTT. This sequence encodes CASSHQLRQGGKTEAFF. This sequence joins TRBV11-2 and TRBJ1-1, with 9 nucleotides matching TRBD1. There are 17 residues in the CDR3. Unmatched junction bases numbered 15, after V lost 5 bases and J lost 5 bases. Germline-derived CDR1 and CDR2 are SGHAT and FQNNGV. Based on the CDR3 plus reference TRBV11-2 and TRBJ1-1, the full variable domain is EAGVAQSPRYKIIEKRQSVAFWCNPISGHATLYWYQQILGQGPKLLIQFQNNGVVDDSQLPKDRFSAERLKGVDSTLKIQPAKLEDSAVYLCASSHQLRQGGKTEAFFGQGTRLTVV.

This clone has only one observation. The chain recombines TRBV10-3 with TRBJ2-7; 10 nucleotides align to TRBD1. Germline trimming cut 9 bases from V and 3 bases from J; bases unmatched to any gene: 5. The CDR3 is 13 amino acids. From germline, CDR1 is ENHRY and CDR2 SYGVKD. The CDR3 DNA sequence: TGTGCCATTACCCGGGACAGGGGCTACGAGCAGTACTTC. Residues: CAITRDRGYEQYF.

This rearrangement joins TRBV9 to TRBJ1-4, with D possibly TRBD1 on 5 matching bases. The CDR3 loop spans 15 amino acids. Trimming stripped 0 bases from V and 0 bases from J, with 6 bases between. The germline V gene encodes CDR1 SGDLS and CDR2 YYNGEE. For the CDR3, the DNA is TGTGCCAGCAGCGTAGGGACAACAACTAATGAAAAACTGTTTTTT. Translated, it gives CASSVGTTTNEKLFF.

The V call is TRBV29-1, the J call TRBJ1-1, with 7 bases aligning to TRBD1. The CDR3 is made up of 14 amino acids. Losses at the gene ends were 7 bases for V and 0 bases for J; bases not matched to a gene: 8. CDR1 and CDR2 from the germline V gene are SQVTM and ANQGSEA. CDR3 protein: CSAKGAALNTEAFF. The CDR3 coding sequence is TGCAGCGCAAAGGGGGCAGCCTTGAACACTGAAGCTTTCTTT.

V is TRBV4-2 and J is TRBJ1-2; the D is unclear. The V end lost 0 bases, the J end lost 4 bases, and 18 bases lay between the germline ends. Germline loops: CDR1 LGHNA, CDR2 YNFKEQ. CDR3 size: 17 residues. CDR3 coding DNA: TGTGCCAGCAGCCAAGAACAAGATCCTTACCTTCTCTATGGCTACACCTTC. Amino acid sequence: CASSQEQDPYLLYGYTF.

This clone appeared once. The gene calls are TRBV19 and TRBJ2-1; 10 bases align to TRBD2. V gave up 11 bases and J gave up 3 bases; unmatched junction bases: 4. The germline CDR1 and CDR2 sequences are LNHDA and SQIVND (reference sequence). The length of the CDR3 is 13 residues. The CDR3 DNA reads TGTGCCTCGGGACTAGCGAACTACAATGAGCAGTTCTTC. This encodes CASGLANYNEQFF.

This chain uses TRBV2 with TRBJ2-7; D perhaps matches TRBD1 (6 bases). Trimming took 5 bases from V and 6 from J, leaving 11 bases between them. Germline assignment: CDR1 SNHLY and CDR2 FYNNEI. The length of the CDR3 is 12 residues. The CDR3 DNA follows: TGTGCCAGCAGTTCAGGGGTGGGCGAGCAGTACTTC. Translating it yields CASSSGVGEQYF.

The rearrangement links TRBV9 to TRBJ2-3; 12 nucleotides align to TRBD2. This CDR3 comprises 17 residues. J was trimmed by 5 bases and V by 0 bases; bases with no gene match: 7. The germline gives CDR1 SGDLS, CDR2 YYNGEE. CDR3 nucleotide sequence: TGTGCCAGCAGCGTAGCTCTTCCTAGCGGGGGGGAAGATACGCAGTATTTT. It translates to CASSVALPSGGEDTQYF. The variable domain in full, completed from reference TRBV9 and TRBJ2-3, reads DSGVTQTPKHLITATGQRVTLRCSPRSGDLSVYWYQQSLDQGLQFLIQYYNGEERAKGNILERFSAQQFPDLHSELNLSSLELGDSALYFCASSVALPSGGEDTQYFGPGTRLTVL.

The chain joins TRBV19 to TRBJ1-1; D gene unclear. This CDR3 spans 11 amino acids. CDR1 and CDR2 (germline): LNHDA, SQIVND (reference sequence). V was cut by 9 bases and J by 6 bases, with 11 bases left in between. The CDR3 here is CASVRLAEAFF. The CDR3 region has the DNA TGTGCCAGCGTCCGGTTGGCTGAAGCTTTCTTT.

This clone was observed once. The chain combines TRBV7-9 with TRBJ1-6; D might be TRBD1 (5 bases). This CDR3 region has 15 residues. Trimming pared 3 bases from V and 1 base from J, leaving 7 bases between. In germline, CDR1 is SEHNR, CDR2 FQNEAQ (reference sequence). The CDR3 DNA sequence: TGTGCCAGCAGCTTTCGGGGGTCCTATAATTCACCCCTCCACTTT. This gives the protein CASSFRGSYNSPLHF.

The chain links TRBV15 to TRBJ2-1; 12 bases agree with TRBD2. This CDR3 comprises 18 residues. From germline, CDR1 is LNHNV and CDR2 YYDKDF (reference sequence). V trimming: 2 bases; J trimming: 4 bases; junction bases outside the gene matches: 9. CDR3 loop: CATSRRGGLAGRYNEQFF. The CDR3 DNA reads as TGTGCCACCAGCAGACGTGGGGGACTAGCGGGTCGATACAATGAGCAGTTCTTC.

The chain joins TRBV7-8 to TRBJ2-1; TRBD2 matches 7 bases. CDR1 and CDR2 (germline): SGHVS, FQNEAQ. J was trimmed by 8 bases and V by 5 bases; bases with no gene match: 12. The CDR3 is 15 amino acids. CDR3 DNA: TGTGCCAGCAGCCTCACTAGCGTTGCGGGTTATGAGCAGTTCTTC. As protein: CASSLTSVAGYEQFF. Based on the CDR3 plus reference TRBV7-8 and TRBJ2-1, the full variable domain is GAGVSQSPRYKVAKRGQDVALRCDPISGHVSLFWYQQALGQGPEFLTYFQNEAQLDKSGLPSDRFFAERPEGSVSTLKIQRTQQEDSAVYLCASSLTSVAGYEQFFGPGTRLTVL.

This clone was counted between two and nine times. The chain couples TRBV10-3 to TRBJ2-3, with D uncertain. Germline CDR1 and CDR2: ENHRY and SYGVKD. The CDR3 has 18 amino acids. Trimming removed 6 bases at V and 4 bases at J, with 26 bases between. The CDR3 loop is CAIRKSPPLGVTADTQYF. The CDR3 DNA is TGTGCCATCAGGAAAAGCCCTCCGCTAGGAGTTACGGCAGATACGCAGTATTTT.

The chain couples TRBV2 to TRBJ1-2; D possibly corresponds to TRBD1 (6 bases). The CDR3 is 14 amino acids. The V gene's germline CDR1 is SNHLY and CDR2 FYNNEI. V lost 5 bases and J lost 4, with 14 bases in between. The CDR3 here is CASSLGASGYGYTF. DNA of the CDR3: TGTGCCAGCAGTCTGGGGGCTTCTGGCTATGGCTACACCTTC. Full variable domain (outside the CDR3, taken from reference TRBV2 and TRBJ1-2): EPEVTQTPSHQVTQMGQEVILRCVPISNHLYFYWYRQILGQKVEFLVSFYNNEISEKSEIFDDQFSVERPDGSNFTLKIRSTKLEDSAMYFCASSLGASGYGYTFGSGTRLTVV.

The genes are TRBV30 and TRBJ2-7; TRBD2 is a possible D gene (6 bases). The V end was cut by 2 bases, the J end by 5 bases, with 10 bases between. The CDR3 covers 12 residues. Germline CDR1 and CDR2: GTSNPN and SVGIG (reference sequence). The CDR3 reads CAWSRRAHEQYF. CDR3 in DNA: TGTGCCTGGAGTCGGAGGGCGCACGAGCAGTACTTC.

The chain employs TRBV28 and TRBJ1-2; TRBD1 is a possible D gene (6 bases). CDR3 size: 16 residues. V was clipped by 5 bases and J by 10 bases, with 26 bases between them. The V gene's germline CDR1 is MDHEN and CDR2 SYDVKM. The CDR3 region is CASSTSQGPGLADYTF. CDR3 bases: TGTGCCAGCAGTACGTCACAGGGCCCCGGTCTTGCGGACTACACCTTC.

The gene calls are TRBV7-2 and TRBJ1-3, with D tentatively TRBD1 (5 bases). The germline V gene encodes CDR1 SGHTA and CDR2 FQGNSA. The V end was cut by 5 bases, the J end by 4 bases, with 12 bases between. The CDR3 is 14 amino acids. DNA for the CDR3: TGTGCCAGCAGCGCCGGGACTAACGGAAACACCATATATTTT. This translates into CASSAGTNGNTIYF.

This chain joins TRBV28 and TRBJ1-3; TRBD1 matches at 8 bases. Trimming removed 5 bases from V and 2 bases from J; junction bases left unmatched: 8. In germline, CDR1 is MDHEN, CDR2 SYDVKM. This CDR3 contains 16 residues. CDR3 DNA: TGTGCCAGCAGTCCTTCGACAGGGGTGGCTGGAAACACCATATATTTT. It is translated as CASSPSTGVAGNTIYF.

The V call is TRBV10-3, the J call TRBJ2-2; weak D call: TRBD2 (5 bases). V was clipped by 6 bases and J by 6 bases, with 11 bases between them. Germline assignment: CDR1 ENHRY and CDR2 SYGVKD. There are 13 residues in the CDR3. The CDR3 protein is CAISGLAAGELFF. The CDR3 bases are TGTGCCATCAGCGGACTGGCGGCCGGGGAGCTGTTTTTT.

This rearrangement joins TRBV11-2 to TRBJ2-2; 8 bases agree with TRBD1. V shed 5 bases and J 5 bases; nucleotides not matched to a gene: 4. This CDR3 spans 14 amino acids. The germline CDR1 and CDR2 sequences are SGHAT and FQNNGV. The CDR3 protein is CASSPRQGTGELFF. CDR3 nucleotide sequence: TGTGCCAGCAGCCCAAGACAGGGGACCGGGGAGCTGTTTTTT.

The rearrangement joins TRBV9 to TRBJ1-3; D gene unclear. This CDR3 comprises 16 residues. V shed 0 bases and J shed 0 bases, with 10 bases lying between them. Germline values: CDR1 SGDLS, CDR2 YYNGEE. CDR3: CASSVGGGSSGNTIYF. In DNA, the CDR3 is TGTGCCAGCAGCGTAGGGGGAGGGAGCTCTGGAAACACCATATATTTT.

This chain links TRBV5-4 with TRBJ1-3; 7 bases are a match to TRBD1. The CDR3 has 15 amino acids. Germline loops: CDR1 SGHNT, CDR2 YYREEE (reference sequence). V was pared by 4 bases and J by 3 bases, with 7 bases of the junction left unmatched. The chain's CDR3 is CASSDPTGVGNTIYF. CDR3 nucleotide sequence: TGTGCCAGCAGCGATCCAACAGGGGTTGGAAACACCATATATTTT.

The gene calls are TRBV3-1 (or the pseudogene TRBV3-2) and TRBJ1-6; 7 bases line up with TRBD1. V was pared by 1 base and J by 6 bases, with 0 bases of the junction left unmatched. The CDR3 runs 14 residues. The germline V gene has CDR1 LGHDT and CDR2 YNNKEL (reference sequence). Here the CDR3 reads CASSQGDSNSPLHF. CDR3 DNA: TGTGCCAGCAGCCAAGGGGACAGTAATTCACCCCTCCACTTT.

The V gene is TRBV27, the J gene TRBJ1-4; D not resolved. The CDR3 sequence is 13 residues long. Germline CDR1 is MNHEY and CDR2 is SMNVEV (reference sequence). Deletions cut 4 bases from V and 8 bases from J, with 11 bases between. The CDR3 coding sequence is TGTGCCAGCAGTTCCGAGGAGGACGAAAAACTGTTTTTT. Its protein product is CASSSEEDEKLFF.

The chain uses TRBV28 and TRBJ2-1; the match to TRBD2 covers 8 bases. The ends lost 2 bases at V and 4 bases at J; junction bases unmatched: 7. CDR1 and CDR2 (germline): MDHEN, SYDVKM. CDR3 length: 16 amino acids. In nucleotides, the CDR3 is TGTGCCAGCAGTTTAGGCGGGGGGCCCCCTTACAATGAGCAGTTCTTC. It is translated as CASSLGGGPPYNEQFF.

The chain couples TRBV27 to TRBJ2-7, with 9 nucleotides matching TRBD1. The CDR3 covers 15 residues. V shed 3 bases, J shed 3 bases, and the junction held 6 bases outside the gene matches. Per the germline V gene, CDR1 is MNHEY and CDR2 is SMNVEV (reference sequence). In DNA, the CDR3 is TGTGCCAGCAGTTTTCCGGGACAGGGTCTCTACGAGCAGTACTTC. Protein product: CASSFPGQGLYEQYF.

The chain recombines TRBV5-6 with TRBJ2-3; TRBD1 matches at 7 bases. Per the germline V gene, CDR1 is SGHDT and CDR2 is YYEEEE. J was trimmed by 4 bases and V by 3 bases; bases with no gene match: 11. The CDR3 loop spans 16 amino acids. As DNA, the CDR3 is TGTGCCAGCAGCTCCCCCCTCGACAGGGTGTCAGATACGCAGTATTTT. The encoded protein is CASSSPLDRVSDTQYF.

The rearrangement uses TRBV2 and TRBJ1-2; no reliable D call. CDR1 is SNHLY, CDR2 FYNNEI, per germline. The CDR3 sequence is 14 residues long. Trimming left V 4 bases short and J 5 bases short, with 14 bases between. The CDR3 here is CASSAEGFGYGYTF. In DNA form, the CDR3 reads TGTGCCAGCAGTGCGGAGGGTTTTGGGTATGGCTACACCTTC.